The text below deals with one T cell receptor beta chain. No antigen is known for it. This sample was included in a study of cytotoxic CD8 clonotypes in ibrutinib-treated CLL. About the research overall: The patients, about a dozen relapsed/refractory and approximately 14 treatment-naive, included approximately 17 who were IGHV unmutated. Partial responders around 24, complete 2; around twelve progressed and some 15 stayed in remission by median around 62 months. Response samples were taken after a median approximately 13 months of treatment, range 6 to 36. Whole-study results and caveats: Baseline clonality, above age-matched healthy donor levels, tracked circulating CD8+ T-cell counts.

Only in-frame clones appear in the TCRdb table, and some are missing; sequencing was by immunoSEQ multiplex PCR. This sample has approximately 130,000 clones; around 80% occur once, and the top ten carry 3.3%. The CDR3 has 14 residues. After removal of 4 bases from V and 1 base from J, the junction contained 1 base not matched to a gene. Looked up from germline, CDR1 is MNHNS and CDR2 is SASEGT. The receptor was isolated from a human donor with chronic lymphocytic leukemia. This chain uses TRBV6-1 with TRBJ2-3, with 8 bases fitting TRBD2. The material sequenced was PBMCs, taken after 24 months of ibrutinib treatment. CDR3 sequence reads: CASSGRGGTDTQYF. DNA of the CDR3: TGTGCCAGCAGTGGGCGGGGGGGCACAGATACGCAGTATTTT.